These 29 T cell receptor beta chains were sequenced from one sample in a study of blood T cell repertoires in COVID-19. Sequencing used immunoSEQ multiplex PCR; TCRdb keeps in-frame clones, though not all of them. The data hold roughly 200,000 clones, with about nine tenths observed a single time. The sequencing sample was made of PBMCs or T cells enriched from blood (not recorded which). These receptors all come from a woman aged 30 to 39 who had recovered from COVID-19.

DNA for the CDR3: TGTGCCAGCAGTTTCAACAGACAAGAGACCCAGTACTTC. This encodes CASSFNRQETQYF. V usage is TRBV6-2 or TRBV6-3 and J usage is TRBJ2-5, with D unclear. V was clipped by 4 bases and J by 2 bases, with 8 bases between them. This CDR3 is 13 amino acids long. In germline, CDR1 is MNHEY, CDR2 SVGEGT.

The V and J genes are TRBV11-3 and TRBJ2-3; D remains ambiguous. Germline loops: CDR1 SGHNT, CDR2 YENEEA. CDR3 length equals 13 residues. Trimming pared 0 bases from V and 7 bases from J, leaving 8 bases between. The CDR3 reads CASSLDQSHTQYF. The DNA of the CDR3 is TGTGCCAGCAGCTTAGATCAGTCCCATACGCAGTATTTT.

The V and J genes are TRBV5-8 and TRBJ2-1, with 7 nucleotides matching TRBD1. The V segment lost 4 bases and the J segment 4 bases; nucleotides outside the gene matches: 8. The germline CDR1 and CDR2 sequences are SGHTS and YDEGEE. The CDR3 consists of 15 residues. DNA for the CDR3: TGTGCCAGCAGCGGACACCGGGACAGATACAATGAGCAGTTCTTC. It is translated as CASSGHRDRYNEQFF.

V usage is TRBV11-2 and J usage is TRBJ1-1, with 7 nucleotides matching TRBD1. V dropped 5 bases and J dropped 3; count of bases not matched to a gene: 6. The germline CDR1 and CDR2 sequences are SGHAT and FQNNGV. The CDR3 has 14 residues. The CDR3 here is CASSPGTVDTEAFF. The CDR3 DNA reads TGTGCCAGCAGCCCAGGGACAGTAGACACTGAAGCTTTCTTT.

This rearrangement joins TRBV18 to TRBJ2-3; 7 bases map to TRBD2. The CDR3 runs 14 residues. Germline CDR1 KGHSH, CDR2 LQKENI. Germline trimming cut 3 bases from V and 7 bases from J; bases unmatched to any gene: 7. CDR3 DNA sequence: TGTGCCAGCTCACCGGTCCTAGCGGCTCATACGCAGTATTTT. Translated, it gives CASSPVLAAHTQYF.

This clone has only one observation. The V gene is TRBV14, the J gene TRBJ2-5; 8 bases are shared with TRBD2. V lost 2 bases, J lost 1 base, and 15 bases stayed unmatched. This CDR3 contains 19 residues. CDR1 is SGHDN and CDR2 is FVKESK in the germline V gene. CDR3 in amino acids: CASSQSGLGRAGVQETQYF. The CDR3 DNA follows: TGTGCCAGCAGCCAAAGTGGTTTAGGAAGAGCGGGGGTCCAAGAGACCCAGTACTTC.

The chain recombines TRBV4-1 with TRBJ1-5, with TRBD1 matching over 8 bases. Germline-derived CDR1 and CDR2 are MGHRA and YSYEKL. The ends lost 3 bases at V and 3 bases at J; junction bases unmatched: 7. This CDR3 contains 16 residues. CDR3 amino acids: CASSQVGQGANQPQHF. Here the CDR3 DNA reads TGCGCCAGCAGCCAGGTTGGACAGGGCGCCAATCAGCCCCAGCATTTT.

The chain combines TRBV4-2 with TRBJ1-4, with D unclear. The V and J ends lost 1 base and 13 bases respectively, with 16 bases between them. CDR1 and CDR2 from the germline V gene are LGHNA and YNFKEQ. The CDR3 consists of 14 residues. CDR3 amino acids: CASSQVLGTLSLFF. The CDR3 DNA reads TGTGCCAGCAGCCAAGTTTTGGGCACCTTGTCACTGTTTTTT.

The chain uses TRBV9 and TRBJ2-3, with 9 bases fitting TRBD2. The germline V gene has CDR1 SGDLS and CDR2 YYNGEE. The V gene end was trimmed by 3 bases and the J gene end by 2 bases; junction bases not matched to a gene: 4. This CDR3 is 15 amino acids long. The CDR3 is CASSALAGDTDTQYF. CDR3 sequence (DNA): TGTGCCAGCAGCGCCTTAGCGGGGGACACAGATACGCAGTATTTT.

This chain uses TRBV12-5 with TRBJ1-5; D gene ambiguous. The length of the CDR3 is 13 residues. Germline V gives CDR1 LGHNT, CDR2 FRNRAP. V dropped 5 bases and J dropped 3 bases, with 8 bases sitting between them. The CDR3 protein is CASGPPYNQPQHF. CDR3 nucleotides: TGTGCTAGTGGTCCCCCGTACAATCAGCCCCAGCATTTT.

Points on this clone: The same CDR3 arises from other DNA sequences in this sample as well. V and J are TRBV14 and TRBJ1-5, with D perhaps matching TRBD1 (5 bases). The CDR3 spans 13 residues. V lost 6 bases, J lost 6 bases, and 12 bases lay in between. Germline loops: CDR1 SGHDN, CDR2 FVKESK. CDR3: CASSLGRGQPQHF. The CDR3 DNA reads TGTGCCAGCAGTCTCGGTAGGGGTCAGCCCCAGCATTTT. The variable domain in full, completed from reference TRBV14 and TRBJ1-5, reads EAGVTQFPSHSVIEKGQTVTLRCDPISGHDNLYWYRRVMGKEIKFLLHFVKESKQDESGMPNNRFLAERTGGTYSTLKVQPAELEDSGVYFCASSLGRGQPQHFGDGTRLSIL.

The genes are TRBV27 and TRBJ1-3, with a possible D match to TRBD1 (5 bases). CDR3 length: 14 amino acids. Trimming cost V 8 bases and J 4 bases, with 15 bases left between them. Germline V gene data show CDR1 as MNHEY and CDR2 as SMNVEV (reference sequence). The CDR3, as DNA: TGTGCCAGCGCAGGGAATCGCCGCGGAAACACCATATATTTT. Its translation is CASAGNRRGNTIYF.

This chain connects TRBV5-1 to TRBJ1-6; no clear D gene. The V end was cut by 1 base, the J end by 5 bases, with 10 bases between. CDR3 size: 15 residues. Per the germline V gene, CDR1 is SGHRS and CDR2 is YFSETQ. The CDR3 DNA is TGCGCCAGCAGCTTGACAGCTAAAAATAATTCACCCCTCCACTTT. Protein product: CASSLTAKNNSPLHF.

This chain links TRBV6-5 with TRBJ2-7, with D tentatively TRBD2 (6 bases). The V and J ends lost 6 bases and 6 bases respectively, with 18 bases between them. Germline CDR1 and CDR2: MNHEY and SVGAGI. CDR3 size: 14 residues. DNA of the CDR3: TGTGCCAGCAGGAGCCTTCCTACTAGCATCGAGCAGTACTTC. Residues: CASRSLPTSIEQYF.

The chain couples TRBV7-6 to TRBJ1-1, with D possibly being TRBD1 (5 bases). Trimming cost V 5 bases and J 1 base, with 11 bases left between them. This CDR3 region has 14 residues. Germline CDR1 SGHVS, CDR2 FNYEAQ. In DNA, the CDR3 is TGTGCCAGCAGCCTAGATAGGGGGAACACTGAAGCTTTCTTT. It yields the protein CASSLDRGNTEAFF.

The J gene is TRBJ2-5, the V gene TRBV7-9; D is unclear. Germline-derived CDR1 and CDR2 are SEHNR and FQNEAQ (reference sequence). This CDR3 contains 11 residues. V lost 3 bases and J 9 bases, leaving 8 bases between the germline ends. For the CDR3, the DNA is TGTGCCAGCAGCTTCGGTCAGGCCCAGTACTTC. Translating it yields CASSFGQAQYF.

The chain carries TRBV7-2 and TRBJ2-1; weak D call: TRBD1 (6 bases). Looked up from germline, CDR1 is SGHTA and CDR2 is FQGNSA. Trimming left V 4 bases short and J 4 bases short, with 11 bases between. This CDR3 has 14 residues. As DNA, the CDR3 is TGTGCCAGCAGCTCCCAGGACAGTTACAATGAGCAGTTCTTC. Protein sequence: CASSSQDSYNEQFF.

This chain links TRBV6-6 with TRBJ2-7; 16 bases are a match to TRBD2. The CDR3 is made up of 14 amino acids. Germline assignment: CDR1 MNHNY and CDR2 SVGAGI (reference sequence). After removal of 6 bases from V and 6 bases from J, the junction contained 2 bases not matched to a gene. The CDR3 sequence: CASSGTSGGGEQYF. The CDR3, as DNA: TGTGCCAGCAGCGGGACTAGCGGGGGGGGCGAGCAGTACTTC.

This chain uses TRBV7-7 with TRBJ2-2, with a tentative D call TRBD2 (5 bases). In germline, CDR1 is SSHAT, CDR2 FNYEAQ (reference sequence). Deletions cut 1 base from V and 1 base from J, with 10 bases between. This CDR3 is 16 amino acids long. The CDR3 region has the DNA TGTGCCAGCAGCTTAGTTTCACTAGAGAACACCGGGGAGCTGTTTTTT. Translating it yields CASSLVSLENTGELFF.

The count of this clone is one. The chain joins TRBV6-5 to TRBJ1-1; D is perhaps TRBD1 (6 bases). Trimming shortened V by 7 bases and J by 3 bases, and 18 bases separated the two germline ends. Per germline, CDR1 MNHEY and CDR2 SVGAGI. The CDR3 loop spans 15 amino acids. The CDR3 sequence is CASTNTQGKDTEAFF. The CDR3, as DNA: TGTGCCAGCACCAACACACAGGGTAAGGACACTGAAGCTTTCTTT.

J is TRBJ2-5 and V is TRBV5-8, with D tentatively TRBD2 (5 bases). Germline CDR1 SGHTS, CDR2 YDEGEE. CDR3 length equals 14 residues. Trimming cost V 4 bases and J 5 bases, with 15 bases left between them. CDR3 loop: CASSGSEDWETQYF. CDR3 coding DNA: TGTGCCAGCAGCGGTAGCGAGGACTGGGAGACCCAGTACTTC.

This sequence joins TRBV14 and TRBJ1-2; 7 bases align to TRBD1. Germline V CDR1 and CDR2: SGHDN, FVKESK. The CDR3 totals 15 residues. The trim removed 4 bases at V and 4 bases at J, leaving 9 bases unmatched. The CDR3 sequence is CASSPQGQLSYGYTF. The CDR3 DNA reads as TGTGCCAGCAGCCCTCAGGGACAGCTAAGCTATGGCTACACCTTC.

The V and J genes are TRBV11-2 and TRBJ2-5; 8 bases match TRBD1. The ends lost 4 bases at V and 5 bases at J; junction bases unmatched: 12. The CDR3 totals 16 residues. Per germline, CDR1 SGHAT and CDR2 FQNNGV. CDR3 bases: TGTGCCAGCAGCTCCCTGGAGCAGGGGGCGATGGAGACCCAGTACTTC. This codes for CASSSLEQGAMETQYF.

The chain recombines TRBV7-2 with TRBJ1-2, with 7 bases identical to TRBD1. From germline, CDR1 is SGHTA and CDR2 FQGNSA. There are 14 residues in the CDR3. Trimming removed 5 bases from V and 8 bases from J; junction bases left unmatched: 11. As DNA, the CDR3 is TGTGCCAGCAGCCCCAAAGGAGGGGGCAGGGGCTACACCTTC. It codes for CASSPKGGGRGYTF. Using reference TRBV7-2 and TRBJ1-2 for the parts outside the CDR3, the full variable domain is GAGVSQSPSNKVTEKGKDVELRCDPISGHTALYWYRQSLGQGLEFLIYFQGNSAPDKSGLPSDRFSAERTGGSVSTLTIQRTQQEDSAVYLCASSPKGGGRGYTFGSGTRLTVV.

The genes are TRBV25-1 and TRBJ2-1; 9 positions agree with TRBD2. Germline assignment: CDR1 MGHDK and CDR2 SYGVNS. The CDR3 has 14 amino acids. The V and J ends lost 3 bases and 7 bases, in that order; junction bases with no gene match: 4. The chain's CDR3 is CASSDGTSLNEQFF. As DNA, the CDR3 is TGTGCCAGCAGTGACGGGACTAGCCTTAATGAGCAGTTCTTC.

This clone was detected once. This sequence joins TRBV12-3 or TRBV12-4 and TRBJ2-7; the D gene is possibly TRBD2 (6 bases). The CDR3 is 13 residues long. V lost 3 bases and J 0 bases, leaving 6 bases between the germline ends. The CDR3 region is CASSLGLSYEQYF. The CDR3 DNA reads as TGTGCCAGCAGTTTGGGACTCTCCTACGAGCAGTACTTC.

The rearrangement joins TRBV2 to TRBJ1-4, with D perhaps matching TRBD1 (5 bases). The CDR3 has 14 residues. Germline V gene sequence: CDR1 SNHLY, CDR2 FYNNEI. Trimming stripped 4 bases from V and 1 base from J, with 7 bases between. The DNA of the CDR3 is TGTGCCAGCAGTGTGGGGCGAACTAATGAAAAACTGTTTTTT. Protein product: CASSVGRTNEKLFF.

The V gene is TRBV19, the J gene TRBJ2-1; TRBD2 matches 10 bases. With 1 base clipped from V and 6 bases from J, the junction kept 3 bases outside the gene matches. The CDR3 is made up of 15 amino acids. The germline V gene has CDR1 LNHDA and CDR2 SQIVND (reference sequence). CDR3 protein: CASSIVASGGNEQFF. The CDR3 DNA is TGTGCCAGTAGTATAGTGGCTAGCGGGGGCAATGAGCAGTTCTTC.

V gene TRBV23-1 combines with J gene TRBJ2-7; 7 bases are a match to TRBD2. TRBV23-1 is designated an ORF whose function remains uncertain. Unmatched junction bases numbered 13, after V lost 6 bases and J lost 2 bases. CDR3 length: 16 amino acids. CDR3 in amino acids: CASRPRGSHCPYEQYF. The CDR3 nucleotides read TGCGCCAGCAGACCGCGGGGGTCCCATTGCCCCTACGAGCAGTACTTC.